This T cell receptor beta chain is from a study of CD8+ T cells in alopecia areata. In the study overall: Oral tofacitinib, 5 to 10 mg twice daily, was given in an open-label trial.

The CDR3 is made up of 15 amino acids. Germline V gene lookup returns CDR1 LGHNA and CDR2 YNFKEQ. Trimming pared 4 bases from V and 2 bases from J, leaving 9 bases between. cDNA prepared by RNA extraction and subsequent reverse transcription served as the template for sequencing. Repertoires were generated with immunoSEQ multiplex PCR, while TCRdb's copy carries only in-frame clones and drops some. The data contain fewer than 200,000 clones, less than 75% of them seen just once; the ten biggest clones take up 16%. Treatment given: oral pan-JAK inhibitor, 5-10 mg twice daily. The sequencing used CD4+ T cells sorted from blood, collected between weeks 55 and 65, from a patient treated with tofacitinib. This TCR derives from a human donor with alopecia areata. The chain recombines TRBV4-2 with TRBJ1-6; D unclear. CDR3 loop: CASSRDKTYNSPLHF. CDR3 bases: TGTGCCAGCAGCCGTGACAAGACCTATAATTCACCCCTCCACTTT.